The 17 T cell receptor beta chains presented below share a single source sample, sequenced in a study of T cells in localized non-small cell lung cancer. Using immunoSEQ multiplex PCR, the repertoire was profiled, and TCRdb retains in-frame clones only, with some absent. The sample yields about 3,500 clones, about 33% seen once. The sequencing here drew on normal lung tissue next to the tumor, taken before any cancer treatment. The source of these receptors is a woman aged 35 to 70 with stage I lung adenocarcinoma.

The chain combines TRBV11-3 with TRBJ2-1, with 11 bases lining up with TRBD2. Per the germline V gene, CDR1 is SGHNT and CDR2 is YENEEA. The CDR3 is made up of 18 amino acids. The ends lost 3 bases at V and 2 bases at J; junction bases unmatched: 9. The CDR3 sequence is CASSLGLAVTLTYNEQFF. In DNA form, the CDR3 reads TGTGCCAGCAGCTTGGGACTAGCGGTAACCCTCACCTACAATGAGCAGTTCTTC.

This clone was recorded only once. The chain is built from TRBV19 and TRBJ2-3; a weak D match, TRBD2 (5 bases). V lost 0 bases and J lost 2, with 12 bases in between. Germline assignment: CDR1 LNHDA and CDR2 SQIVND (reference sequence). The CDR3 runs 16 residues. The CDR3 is CASSIELSALTDTQYF. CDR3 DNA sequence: TGTGCCAGTAGTATAGAACTTAGCGCCCTCACAGATACGCAGTATTTT.

CDR3 region: CASLAGTVNQPQHF. Written as DNA, the CDR3 is TGTGCCAGCTTAGCCGGGACGGTGAATCAGCCCCAGCATTTT. The chain employs TRBV28 and TRBJ1-5; a possible D gene is TRBD1 (5 bases). The germline CDR1 and CDR2 sequences are MDHEN and SYDVKM. The CDR3 sequence is 14 residues long. V was shortened by 8 bases and J by 4 bases, with 15 bases between the two germline ends.

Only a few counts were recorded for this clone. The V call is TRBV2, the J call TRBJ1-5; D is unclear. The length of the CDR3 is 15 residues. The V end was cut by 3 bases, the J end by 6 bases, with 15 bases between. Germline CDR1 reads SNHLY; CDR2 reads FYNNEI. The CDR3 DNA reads TGTGCCAGCAGTGAGTTAGTGGGAGGGCGTCAGCCCCAGCATTTT. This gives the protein CASSELVGGRQPQHF. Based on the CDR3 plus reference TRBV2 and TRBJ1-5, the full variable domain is EPEVTQTPSHQVTQMGQEVILRCVPISNHLYFYWYRQILGQKVEFLVSFYNNEISEKSEIFDDQFSVERPDGSNFTLKIRSTKLEDSAMYFCASSELVGGRQPQHFGDGTRLSIL.

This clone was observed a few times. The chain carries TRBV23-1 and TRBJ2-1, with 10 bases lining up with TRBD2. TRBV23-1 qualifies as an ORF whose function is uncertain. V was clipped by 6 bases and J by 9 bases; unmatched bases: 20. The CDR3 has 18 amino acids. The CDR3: CASSQARGHPAGGGEQFF. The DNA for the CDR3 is TGCGCCAGCAGCCAGGCAAGGGGACATCCAGCGGGAGGGGGTGAGCAGTTCTTC.

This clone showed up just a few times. The CDR3 region has the DNA TGCGCCAGCAGCCAACAGGGTAGCTCCTACAATGAGCAGTTCTTC. Encoded protein: CASSQQGSSYNEQFF. The chain uses TRBV1 and TRBJ2-1; the table's D gene call, TRBD1, was not cross checked with the DNA. TRBV1 is described as a pseudogene. The CDR3 covers 15 residues.

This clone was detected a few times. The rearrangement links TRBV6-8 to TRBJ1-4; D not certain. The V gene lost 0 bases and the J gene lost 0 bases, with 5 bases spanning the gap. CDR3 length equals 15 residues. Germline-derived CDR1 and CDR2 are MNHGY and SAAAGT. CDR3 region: CASSYSGATNEKLFF. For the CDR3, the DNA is TGTGCCAGCAGTTACTCAGGCGCAACTAATGAAAAACTGTTTTTT.

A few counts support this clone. The CDR3 coding sequence is TGCGCCAGCGGGGACAGGGTCGACGGGGAGCTGTTTTTT. Residues: CASGDRVDGELFF. This sequence joins TRBV10-2 and TRBJ2-2; 9 nucleotides align to TRBD1. Germline CDR1 is WSHSY and CDR2 is SAAADI. Unmatched junction bases numbered 5, after V lost 8 bases and J lost 7 bases. This CDR3 has 13 residues.

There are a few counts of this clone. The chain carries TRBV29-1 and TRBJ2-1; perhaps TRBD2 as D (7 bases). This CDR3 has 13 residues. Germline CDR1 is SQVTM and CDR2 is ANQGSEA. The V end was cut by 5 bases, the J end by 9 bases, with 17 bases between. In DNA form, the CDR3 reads TGCAGCGTTTGGGGGGGCCAGGAATCTGAGCAGTTCTTC. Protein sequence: CSVWGGQESEQFF.

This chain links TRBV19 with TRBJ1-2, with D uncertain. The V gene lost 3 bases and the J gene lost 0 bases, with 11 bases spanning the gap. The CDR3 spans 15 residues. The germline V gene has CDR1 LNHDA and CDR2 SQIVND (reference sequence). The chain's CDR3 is CASSILGRTNYGYTF. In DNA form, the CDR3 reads TGTGCCAGTAGTATTTTAGGGAGGACTAACTATGGCTACACCTTC.

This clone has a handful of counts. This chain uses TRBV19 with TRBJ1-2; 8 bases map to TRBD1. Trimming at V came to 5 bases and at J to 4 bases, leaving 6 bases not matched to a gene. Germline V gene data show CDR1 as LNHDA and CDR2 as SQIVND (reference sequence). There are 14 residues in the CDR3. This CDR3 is CASSAGGSVYGYTF. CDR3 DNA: TGTGCCAGTAGTGCAGGGGGCTCGGTCTATGGCTACACCTTC.

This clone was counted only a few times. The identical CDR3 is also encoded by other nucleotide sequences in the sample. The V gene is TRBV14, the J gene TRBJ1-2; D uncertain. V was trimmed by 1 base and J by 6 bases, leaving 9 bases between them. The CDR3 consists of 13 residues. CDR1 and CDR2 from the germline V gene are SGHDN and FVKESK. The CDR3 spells CASSQAGIHGYTF. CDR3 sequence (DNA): TGTGCCAGCAGCCAAGCGGGGATCCATGGCTACACCTTC.

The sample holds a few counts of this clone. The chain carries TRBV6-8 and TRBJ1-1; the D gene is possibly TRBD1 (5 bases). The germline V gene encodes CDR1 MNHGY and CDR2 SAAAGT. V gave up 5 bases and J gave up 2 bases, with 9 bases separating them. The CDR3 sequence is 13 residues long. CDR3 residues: CASSPDSNTEAFF. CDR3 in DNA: TGTGCCAGCAGTCCTGACAGTAACACTGAAGCTTTCTTT.

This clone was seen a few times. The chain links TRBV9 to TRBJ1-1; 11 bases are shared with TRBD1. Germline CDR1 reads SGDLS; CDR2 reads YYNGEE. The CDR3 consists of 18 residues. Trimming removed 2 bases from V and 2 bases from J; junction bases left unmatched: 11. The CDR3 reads CASSVEDRGRGSNTEAFF. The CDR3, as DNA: TGTGCCAGCAGCGTGGAGGACAGGGGGCGAGGAAGTAACACTGAAGCTTTCTTT. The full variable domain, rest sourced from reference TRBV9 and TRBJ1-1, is DSGVTQTPKHLITATGQRVTLRCSPRSGDLSVYWYQQSLDQGLQFLIQYYNGEERAKGNILERFSAQQFPDLHSELNLSSLELGDSALYFCASSVEDRGRGSNTEAFFGQGTRLTVV.

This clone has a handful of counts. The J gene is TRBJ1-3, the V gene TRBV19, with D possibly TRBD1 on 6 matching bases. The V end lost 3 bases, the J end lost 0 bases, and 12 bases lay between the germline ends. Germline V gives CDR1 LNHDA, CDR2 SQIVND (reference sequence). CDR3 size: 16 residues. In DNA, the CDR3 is TGTGCCAGTAGTATCTTCGAGGACAGCTCTGGAAACACCATATATTTT. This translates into CASSIFEDSSGNTIYF.

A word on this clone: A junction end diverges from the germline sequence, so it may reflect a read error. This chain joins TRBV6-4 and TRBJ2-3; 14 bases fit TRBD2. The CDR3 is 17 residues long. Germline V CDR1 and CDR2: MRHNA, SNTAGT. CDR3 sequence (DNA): TGTGCCATCAGTGGGACTAGCGGGAGTAGTTTGACAGATACGCAGTATTTT. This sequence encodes CAISGTSGSSLTDTQYF.

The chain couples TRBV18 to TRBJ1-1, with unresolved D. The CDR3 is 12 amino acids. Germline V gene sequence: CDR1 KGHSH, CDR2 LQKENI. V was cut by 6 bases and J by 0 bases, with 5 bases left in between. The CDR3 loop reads CASSSMNTEAFF. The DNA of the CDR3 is TGTGCCAGCTCGAGCATGAACACTGAAGCTTTCTTT.